This T cell receptor beta chain was obtained from a study of OX40 agonist ivuxolimab in advanced cancers. TCRdb's table, derived via immunoSEQ multiplex PCR, lists solely in-frame clones and lacks some. In the table there are 70,000 to 80,000 clones, roughly 90% of which are singletons. CDR3 size: 13 residues. J gave up 4 bases and V 5 bases, and 1 base lay outside the gene matches. In germline, CDR1 is LNHDA, CDR2 SQIVND (reference sequence). The rearrangement links TRBV19 to TRBJ2-1; the match to TRBD2 covers 8 bases. The TCR was taken from an adult with an advanced solid tumor such as melanoma, head and neck, liver or kidney cancer. Specimen: CD4+ or CD8+ T cells sorted from blood, collected in a trial of the OX40 agonist ivuxolimab. This chain's CDR3 is CASSREGYNEQFF. The CDR3 bases are TGTGCCAGTAGTCGGGAGGGATACAATGAGCAGTTCTTC.